This TCR beta chain was captured in a study of blood T cells in healthy people across ages. CDR3 size: 15 residues. Germline CDR1 reads MGHDK; CDR2 reads SYGVNS. The V and J ends lost 8 bases and 0 bases, in that order; junction bases with no gene match: 3. With a J-beta primer mix and a sample-barcoded 5' primer, a second PCR ran about 7 to 11 cycles. Every sample gave at least 2.5 million paired-end reads containing CDR3. TCRdb re-derived calls from the 5' RACE reads in MiXCR, one entry per CDR3 protein. The top ten hold roughly a tenth of the sample, which has 750,000 to 1,000,000 distinct CDR3 sequences, around 29% seen once. This clonotype was seen many times. These same records also appear under a second study, on T cells of mothers and their children. Per that study: The entire RNA extract went into cDNA synthesis at about 1.5 ug per 15 ul. Mothers yielded over 8.5 million CDR3 reads, children around 3.3 million each. When mothers and children were related, their normalized repertoire overlap, which was always slightly higher, did not differ significantly from that of unrelated pairs.

The receptor was derived from a woman aged 40 to 50 in good health. Sequencing was carried out using blood. The V gene is TRBV25-1, the J gene TRBJ2-7; 14 bases are a match to TRBD2. CDR3 DNA sequence: TGTGCCAGCGGGGGACTAGCGGGGGACTCCTACGAGCAGTACTTC. Encoded protein: CASGGLAGDSYEQYF.